This T cell receptor beta chain was sequenced during a study of blood T cell repertoires in COVID-19. Overall study context: COVID-19 samples from acute and convalescent phases originated in the United States, Italy and Spain. Sources were T cells, B-cell-depleted T cells, or PBMCs; the material itself was cDNA or gDNA.

This CDR3 has 16 residues. The germline gives CDR1 SGDLS, CDR2 YYNGEE. V trimming: 3 bases; J trimming: 7 bases; junction bases outside the gene matches: 7. Source study methods: Amplification from reference gene primers served as the basis for estimated nucleated cell counts. The table came from immunoSEQ multiplex PCR; TCRdb's copy has only in-frame clones and leaves some out. V and J calls and clone size come straight from that table; D and trimming were deduced from the DNA. The sample lists 150,000 to 200,000 clones; around 80% were seen once. The sample taken for sequencing was peripheral blood. The receptor comes from a woman of 80 years or more with acute or convalescent COVID-19. The rearrangement links TRBV9 to TRBJ2-5; TRBD2 matches at 15 bases. For the CDR3, the DNA is TGTGCCAGCAGCGCCGGGACTAGCGGGGGGCCTACGACCCAGTACTTC. Amino acids: CASSAGTSGGPTTQYF. Full variable domain (remainder filled in from reference TRBV9 and TRBJ2-5): DSGVTQTPKHLITATGQRVTLRCSPRSGDLSVYWYQQSLDQGLQFLIQYYNGEERAKGNILERFSAQQFPDLHSELNLSSLELGDSALYFCASSAGTSGGPTTQYFGPGTRLLVL.